This T cell receptor (beta chain) is drawn from a study of radiotherapy plus CTLA-4 blockade in lung cancer. Whole-study context: Disease control was achieved by roughly 32% of patients, and objective responses by about 17%.

Trimming took 6 bases from V and 2 from J; bases not matched to a gene: 3. This CDR3 is built from 13 residues. Germline CDR1 reads SQVTM; CDR2 reads ANQGSEA. Remarks on this clone: Antigen: not known.

General study findings and limits: Interferon-beta and early blood T cell clone dynamics reportedly predicted response best. Subsequent to radiotherapy plus ipilimumab, tumor-derived TCR clones underwent expansion in blood.

This table comes from immunoSEQ multiplex PCR, and its TCRdb copy is limited to in-frame clones, with some not included. The table lists some 96,000 clones, 88% of them singletons. CTLA-4 blockade with ipilimumab, together with focal radiation, was given to patients with chemo-refractory metastatic non-small-cell lung cancer. V gene TRBV29-1 combines with J gene TRBJ2-1, with 8 bases identical to TRBD2. The clonotype originates from a human donor with non-small cell lung cancer that progressed on radiotherapy plus ipilimumab. Material: peripheral blood, obtained from a patient treated with radiotherapy plus ipilimumab. The CDR3 protein is CSVSSGPYNEQFF. In nucleotides, the CDR3 is TGCAGCGTATCTAGCGGGCCCTACAATGAGCAGTTCTTC.